The next 16 T cell receptor beta chains were all read from a single sample in a study of cytomegalovirus exposure and HLA in healthy donors. The PCR had 60 Vbeta and 13 Jbeta primers. This table comes from immunoSEQ multiplex PCR, and its TCRdb copy is limited to in-frame clones, with some not included. The specimen's table records around 140,000 clones. The source material was PBMCs. Source of these receptors: a male donor in good health and CMV-seronegative.

V is TRBV5-6 and J is TRBJ2-1; 7 nucleotides agree with TRBD2. Germline V gives CDR1 SGHDT, CDR2 YYEEEE. The CDR3 has 15 amino acids. Trimming took 4 bases from V and 0 from J; bases not matched to a gene: 4. This CDR3 reads CASSLGGSSYNEQFF. CDR3 nucleotides: TGTGCCAGCAGCCTGGGCGGGAGCTCCTACAATGAGCAGTTCTTC.

Turning to this clone: Other DNA sequences in the same sample also yield this CDR3. V gene TRBV5-1 combines with J gene TRBJ2-5, with a weak D call TRBD2 (5 bases). Germline V gives CDR1 SGHRS, CDR2 YFSETQ. Trimming pared 3 bases from V and 4 bases from J, leaving 10 bases between. The CDR3 length is 13 residues. The CDR3 loop reads CASSSGVGETQYF. Here the CDR3 DNA reads TGCGCCAGCAGCTCCGGGGTCGGAGAGACCCAGTACTTC.

J is TRBJ2-1 and V is TRBV6-1; D gene ambiguous. This CDR3 region has 16 residues. CDR1 is MNHNS, CDR2 SASEGT, per germline. Trimming removed 2 bases at V and 5 bases at J, with 16 bases between. The CDR3 coding sequence is TGTGCCAGCAGTGAAAGAGGCACACTTGGCGACAATGAGCAGTTCTTC. Its translation is CASSERGTLGDNEQFF.

This chain uses TRBV7-3 with TRBJ1-5; 8 nucleotides align to TRBD1. Unmatched junction bases numbered 8, after V lost 2 bases and J lost 2 bases. This CDR3 region has 17 residues. Germline V gene data show CDR1 as SGHTA and CDR2 as FQGTGA. CDR3 DNA sequence: TGTGCCAGCAGCTTAGGCGGCGGGGGACAGGGCAATCAGCCCCAGCATTTT. This codes for CASSLGGGGQGNQPQHF.

This rearrangement joins TRBV7-3 to TRBJ2-5, with TRBD2 matching over 11 bases. This CDR3 region has 15 residues. CDR1 is SGHTA and CDR2 is FQGTGA in the germline V gene. The V gene end was trimmed by 5 bases and the J gene end by 5 bases; junction bases not matched to a gene: 7. The CDR3 protein is CASSTLAGGLETQYF. The CDR3 DNA follows: TGTGCCAGCAGCACCTTAGCGGGGGGGCTGGAGACCCAGTACTTC.

V is TRBV10-1 and J is TRBJ2-1, with a possible D match to TRBD2 (7 bases). The germline V and J ends were trimmed by 3 bases and 5 bases, with 14 bases remaining between them. Germline V gives CDR1 WNHNN, CDR2 SYGVQD (reference sequence). The CDR3 totals 15 residues. CDR3 nucleotides: TGCGCCAGCAGTGATACCCGGGGGGCCCACAATGAGCAGTTCTTC. Translating it yields CASSDTRGAHNEQFF.

This chain uses TRBV6-5 with TRBJ1-3; D not certain. Trimming cost V 4 bases and J 10 bases, with 8 bases left between them. Germline V gene lookup returns CDR1 MNHEY and CDR2 SVGAGI. The length of the CDR3 is 11 residues. In DNA form, the CDR3 reads TGTGCCAGCAGTTTGGGAGAAACCATATATTTT. Amino acids: CASSLGETIYF.

The rearrangement uses TRBV19 and TRBJ1-1; weak D call: TRBD1 (5 bases). This CDR3 is built from 15 residues. In germline, CDR1 is LNHDA, CDR2 SQIVND (reference sequence). V was shortened by 5 bases and J by 4 bases, with 17 bases between the two germline ends. The CDR3 here is CASSGRGGLVTEAFF. CDR3 DNA sequence: TGTGCCAGTAGTGGGAGGGGAGGGTTGGTCACTGAAGCTTTCTTT.

This chain connects TRBV9 to TRBJ2-1; 8 positions agree with TRBD2. The ends lost 3 bases at V and 2 bases at J; junction bases unmatched: 4. CDR3 length: 15 amino acids. Germline CDR1 SGDLS, CDR2 YYNGEE. The CDR3 DNA reads as TGTGCCAGCAGCGAAGGACTAGCAACCTACAATGAGCAGTTCTTC. Its protein is CASSEGLATYNEQFF. The variable domain in full, completed from reference TRBV9 and TRBJ2-1, reads DSGVTQTPKHLITATGQRVTLRCSPRSGDLSVYWYQQSLDQGLQFLIQYYNGEERAKGNILERFSAQQFPDLHSELNLSSLELGDSALYFCASSEGLATYNEQFFGPGTRLTVL.

CDR3 residues: CASRRQVNSNQPQHF. The CDR3 nucleotides read TGTGCCAGCAGACGACAGGTCAATAGCAATCAGCCCCAGCATTTT. The chain joins TRBV6-5 to TRBJ1-5, with a possible D match to TRBD1 (6 bases). Germline V gene data show CDR1 as MNHEY and CDR2 as SVGAGI. The CDR3 sequence is 15 residues long. Trimming shortened V by 6 bases and J by 0 bases, and 12 bases separated the two germline ends.

The rearrangement uses TRBV30 and TRBJ1-5, with unresolved D. V was shortened by 2 bases and J by 0 bases, with 23 bases between the two germline ends. Germline lookup yields CDR1 GTSNPN and CDR2 SVGIG (reference sequence). The CDR3 has 19 amino acids. The CDR3, as DNA: TGTGCCTGGAGTCGATACAGCTCCACAGTAATCTATAGCAATCAGCCCCAGCATTTT. Translation: CAWSRYSSTVIYSNQPQHF.

This chain connects TRBV18 to TRBJ2-1; a possible D gene is TRBD1 (5 bases). This CDR3 has 14 residues. The germline V gene has CDR1 KGHSH and CDR2 LQKENI. The germline V and J ends were trimmed by 1 base and 8 bases, with 12 bases remaining between them. The CDR3 loop is CASSPRSGLDEQFF. The DNA of the CDR3 is TGTGCCAGCTCACCACGGTCAGGGCTGGATGAGCAGTTCTTC.

The V and J genes are TRBV19 and TRBJ1-2; D may be TRBD1 (6 bases). CDR1 is LNHDA, CDR2 SQIVND, per germline (reference sequence). The CDR3 totals 15 residues. Trimming cost V 4 bases and J 5 bases, with 17 bases left between them. CDR3 bases: TGTGCCAGTAGTAAGGAACAGGGCAGCGGATATGGCTACACCTTC. It translates to CASSKEQGSGYGYTF.

Of note for this clone: The same CDR3 can be traced to other DNA sequences in this sample. The chain uses TRBV5-1 and TRBJ2-1; 11 positions match TRBD2. CDR1 and CDR2 from the germline V gene are SGHRS and YFSETQ. The CDR3 loop spans 15 amino acids. Trimming at V came to 0 bases and at J to 6 bases, leaving 2 bases not matched to a gene. CDR3: CASSLVTSGSNEQFF. CDR3 nucleotide sequence: TGCGCCAGCAGCTTGGTCACTAGCGGGAGCAATGAGCAGTTCTTC.

V is TRBV5-1 and J is TRBJ1-2, with TRBD1 as a possible D gene (6 bases). Germline CDR1 and CDR2: SGHRS and YFSETQ. This CDR3 has 14 residues. Trimming cost V 0 bases and J 4 bases, with 10 bases left between them. In DNA form, the CDR3 reads TGCGCCAGCAGCTTGGACAGGGCTTCCTATGGCTACACCTTC. Protein: CASSLDRASYGYTF.

The genes are TRBV23-1 and TRBJ1-1, with D perhaps matching TRBD1 (5 bases). TRBV23-1 is identified as an open reading frame with a role that is uncertain. V dropped 0 bases and J dropped 1 base, with 18 bases sitting between them. CDR3 length: 18 residues. The CDR3 DNA reads TGCGCCAGCAGTCAATCGAGGGCGGGGCGCCGTCCGAACACTGAAGCTTTCTTT. Translation gives CASSQSRAGRRPNTEAFF.